A selection of T cell receptor beta chains follows, all from one sample in a study of T cells in Graves' hyperthyroidism and ophthalmopathy. TCRdb independently ran MiXCR on the multiplex PCR reads; one entry per CDR3 protein. Of around 56,000 distinct CDR3 sequences in the sample, around 50% were seen once. What was sequenced was blood. The source of these receptors is a woman aged 55-70 years with Graves' ophthalmopathy. Each CDR3 is given with its conserved first and last residue. The order of the fields is V gene, D gene, clone size, J gene, CDR3 DNA, CDR3 protein. A D gene is named only where the DNA matches it firmly. Some rows mark clone size as missing; the rest say once, few, many or name a class of expanded clone.

>TRBV10-3|NA|NA|TRBJ1-6
TGTGCCATCCAGGCATTCGGGTTGAATTCACCCCTCCACTTT
CAIQAFGLNSPLHF
>TRBV4-1|NA|NA|TRBJ1-5
TGCGCCAGCAGCCAGGTGTCTCGCTACGAGCATTTT
CASSQVSRYEHF
>TRBV5-1|TRBD1|many|TRBJ1-5
TGCGCCAGCAGCCTCGGGACAGGGGGTGACAGTGGCAATCAGCCCCAGCATTTT
CASSLGTGGDSGNQPQHF
>TRBV20-1|NA|many|TRBJ1-2
TGCAGTGCTAGAGATCTGAGGAAATCCAACTATGGCTACACCTTC
CSARDLRKSNYGYTF
>TRBV9|NA|NA|TRBJ2-5
TGTGCCAGCAGCCCCCGGGACTTC
CASSPRDF
>TRBV7-6|NA|NA|TRBJ1-2
TGTGCCAGCAGCTTACTCGTCACAGGGAACTATGGCTACACCTTC
CASSLLVTGNYGYTF
>TRBV11-2|NA|NA|TRBJ1-4
TGTGCCAGCAGCTTAGATCAGGGCGAAAAACTGTTTTTT
CASSLDQGEKLFF
>TRBV18|NA|NA|TRBJ2-3
TGTGCCAGCTCACCACGGGCCCCCACTGGAGCGGCGGGACCCACAGATACGCAGTATTTT
CASSPRAPTGAAGPTDTQYF
>TRBV20-1|NA|NA|TRBJ1-2
TGCAGTGCTAGGCCTAGGACGTATGGCTACACCTTC
CSARPRTYGYTF
>TRBV20-1|NA|once|TRBJ2-2
TGCAGTGCTAGTCCTGGGGGCGCCGACGGGGAGCTGTTTTTT
CSASPGGADGELFF
>TRBV7-2|NA|many|TRBJ2-7
TGTGCCAGCAGCGGAGGGGGGGGGGTTTCCTACGAGCAGTACTTC
CASSGGGGVSYEQYF
>TRBV7-6|TRBD2|few|TRBJ2-3
TGTGCCAGCAGCTTAGCTAGAGCGGGACCCACAGATACGCAGTATTTT
CASSLARAGPTDTQYF
>TRBV27|NA|many|TRBJ2-5
TGTGCCAGCAGCTCGGTGGGGCAGCAAGAGACCCAGTACTTC
CASSSVGQQETQYF
>TRBV7-2|NA|NA|TRBJ1-1
TGTGCCAGCAGCTTAGCCAGAGGAGGGGTTAATGAAGCTTTCTTT
CASSLARGGVNEAFF
>TRBV7-6|TRBD1|NA|TRBJ2-1
TGTGCCAGCACCCTGGGGGGACAGGGCACCGTCAATGAGCAGTTCTTC
CASTLGGQGTVNEQFF
>TRBV6-1|TRBD1|NA|TRBJ2-7
TGTGCCAGCAGTGACGGACAGGGAGGTCTCTCCACCACCTACGAGCAGTACTTC
CASSDGQGGLSTTYEQYF
>TRBV6-5|NA|once|TRBJ1-1
TGTGCCAGCAGCTCGGGTGCAGGACGCAACACTGAAGCTTTCTTT
CASSSGAGRNTEAFF
>TRBV7-3|NA|NA|TRBJ2-1
TGTGCCAGCAGCCCGGACGGCAACTACAATGAGCAGTTCTTC
CASSPDGNYNEQFF
>TRBV6-2/TRBV6-3|TRBD1|many|TRBJ2-3
TGTGCCAGCAGTAAGAGAACAGGGGGGCATCGGGATACGCAGTATTTT
CASSKRTGGHRDTQYF
>TRBV15|NA|NA|TRBJ1-1
TGTGCCACCAGCAGCTCTCGGAGGAACACTGAAGCTTTCTTT
CATSSSRRNTEAFF
>TRBV9|NA|NA|TRBJ2-3
TGTGCCAGCAGCGCCCCAGTGGGGGGTGGCACAGATACGCAGTATTTT
CASSAPVGGGTDTQYF
>TRBV2|NA|medium-sized|TRBJ1-2
TGTGCCAGCAGGGGAACAGACAATGGCTACACCTTC
CASRGTDNGYTF
>TRBV20-1|NA|many|TRBJ1-2
TGCAGTGCTAGAGAAGGGGTCAGGGGTATAATGGATGGCTACACCTTC
CSAREGVRGIMDGYTF
>TRBV19|NA|NA|TRBJ1-6
TGTGCCAGTAACACGGACAGCGGCTCCTATAATTCACCCCTCCACTTT
CASNTDSGSYNSPLHF
>TRBV20-1|NA|few|TRBJ2-7
TGCAGTGCTAGGGAATGGGATTCCTCCTACGAGCAGTACTTC
CSAREWDSSYEQYF
>TRBV6-4|TRBD1|NA|TRBJ1-1
TGTGCCAGCAGGGACAGGGGGTTAACTGAAGCTTTCTTT
CASRDRGLTEAFF
>TRBV10-3|TRBD1|medium-sized|TRBJ1-2
TGTGCCATCAGTGATACAGGGGGTGGCTATGGCTACACCTTC
CAISDTGGGYGYTF
>TRBV20-1|TRBD2|many|TRBJ2-3
TGCAGTGCTAGTGAGGCCGATAGCGGGATCGGGGGGGCGGATACGCAGTATTTT
CSASEADSGIGGADTQYF
>TRBV27|TRBD2|many|TRBJ2-2
TGTGCCAGCGTGAGGACTAGCGGGGCCGGGGAGCTGTTTTTT
CASVRTSGAGELFF
>TRBV19|NA|NA|TRBJ1-1
TGTGCCAGTAGTGTTGAAGGGGGTGAAGCTTTCTTT
CASSVEGGEAFF
>TRBV18|NA|many|TRBJ1-5
TGTGCCAGCTCACCAGGCGGAGATCAGCCCCAGCATTTT
CASSPGGDQPQHF
>TRBV6-2/TRBV6-3|NA|many|TRBJ2-5
TGTGCCAGCATTTATGGGGGGGCCAGTGAGACCCAGTACTTC
CASIYGGASETQYF
>TRBV5-6|NA|many|TRBJ1-4
TGTGCCAGCAGCTTCAGCCTGCGTGATGAAAAACTGTTTTTT
CASSFSLRDEKLFF
>TRBV15|TRBD2|NA|TRBJ2-7
TGTGCCACCAGCAGGGGAGGGACTAGCGGGAACTACGAGCAGTACTTC
CATSRGGTSGNYEQYF
>TRBV5-1|NA|NA|TRBJ1-4
TGCGCCAGCTGCTTGGGAGACACTAATGAAAAACTGTTTTTT
CASCLGDTNEKLFF
>TRBV7-2|TRBD2|NA|TRBJ2-7
TGTGCCAGCAGCGCTGGGACTAGCGTCACCTACGAGCAGTACTTC
CASSAGTSVTYEQYF
>TRBV14|TRBD2|NA|TRBJ2-5
TGTGCCAGCAGCCAAGACTGGGAGGGACTAGCGGGCCAAGGGGGAGAGACCCAATACTTC
CASSQDWEGLAGQGGETQYF
>TRBV6-2/TRBV6-3|TRBD2|NA|TRBJ2-1
TGTGCCAGCAGTCCGGCGGGGGGCTACAATGAGCAGTTCTTC
CASSPAGGYNEQFF
>TRBV20-1|TRBD2|many|TRBJ2-1
TGCAGTGCTACCGGGACTAGCGGGAATCTCAATGAGCAGTTCTTC
CSATGTSGNLNEQFF
>TRBV4-2|NA|many|TRBJ1-3
TGTGCCAGCAGCCAAGGCAGGAGCTCTGGAAACACCATATATTTT
CASSQGRSSGNTIYF
>TRBV19|NA|NA|TRBJ1-1
TGTGCCAGTAGCGATAGGGCACGACAGACTAACACTGAAGCTTTCTTT
CASSDRARQTNTEAFF
>TRBV7-2|NA|many|TRBJ1-2
TGTGCCAGCAGCTTCCCGGGGTCCGGCTATGGCTACACCTTC
CASSFPGSGYGYTF
>TRBV6-4|TRBD2|NA|TRBJ2-3
TGTGCCAGCAGTGACGGGACTAGCGGGAGACCCTCCCGTGGTACGCAGTATTTT
CASSDGTSGRPSRGTQYF
>TRBV9|TRBD2|many|TRBJ2-3
TGTGCCAGCAGCGTAGAGGGTAGCGGGGGGGCCTGGGTTAGAGATACGCAGTATTTT
CASSVEGSGGAWVRDTQYF
>TRBV20-1|TRBD2|NA|TRBJ2-1
TGCAGTGCTAGAGCGGAATCGGGTACTAGCGGGGCGGAGCTTGGGAATGAGCAGTTCTTC
CSARAESGTSGAELGNEQFF
>TRBV5-1|TRBD2|NA|TRBJ2-7
TGTGCCAGCAGATTGGGGCTCGGGAGGGCTAACGAGCAGTACTTC
CASRLGLGRANEQYF
>TRBV6-4|TRBD2|many|TRBJ2-3
TGTGCCAGCAGTTATAGCGGGTCCCGCACAGATACGCAGTATTTT
CASSYSGSRTDTQYF
>TRBV3-1|NA|many|TRBJ2-2
TGTGCCAGCAGCCAGGCCGGGACTTCGAACACCGGGGAGCTGTTTTTT
CASSQAGTSNTGELFF
>TRBV15|TRBD1|NA|TRBJ2-1
TGTGCCACCAGTAAGGGACAGGGGGCCAACAATGAGCAGTTCTTC
CATSKGQGANNEQFF
>TRBV6-2/TRBV6-3|NA|many|TRBJ2-3
TGTGCCAGCAGAGGGCGGGGCGCAGATACGCAGTATTTT
CASRGRGADTQYF
>TRBV20-1|TRBD2|NA|TRBJ2-1
TGCAGTGTATCTAGCGGGAGGGCTGACTCCTACAATGAGCAGTTCTTC
CSVSSGRADSYNEQFF
>TRBV19|TRBD1|NA|TRBJ1-2
TGTGCCAGTAGTACCGGGACAGCCTATCTATTCGGCTACACCTTC
CASSTGTAYLFGYTF
>TRBV7-2|TRBD1|few|TRBJ2-7
TGTGCCAGCACCCCTTCACCGGGACAGGGGTACGAGCAGTACTTC
CASTPSPGQGYEQYF
>TRBV7-9|NA|few|TRBJ2-2
TGTGCCAGCAGCTCCGTGGACTTATCTGGGGAGCTGTTTTTT
CASSSVDLSGELFF
>TRBV2|TRBD2|NA|TRBJ2-5
TGTGCCAGCTACCCTCTCCTAGCGGGTCGGGGAGAGACCCAGTACTTC
CASYPLLAGRGETQYF
>TRBV20-1|TRBD2|once|TRBJ2-1
TGCAGTGCTAGGAGGACTAGCGGGATCTACAATGAGCAGTTCTTC
CSARRTSGIYNEQFF